A single T cell receptor beta chain is shown here with its context. Its cognate antigen has yet to be identified. No base quality information exists; no much larger clone differs at one position. TCRdb shows the sequencer as Illumina HiSeq 1500. Using fastp trimming at Q25 and MiXCR clonotype assembly, TCRdb reanalyzed the public sequencing data and kept in-frame beta chains. Every entry covers one CDR3 protein and lists the most common genes and DNA from its rows. The sample table lists 680,000 or so distinct CDR3 sequences, approximately 40% of them with a count of one. Around 2.8% of the sample goes to the ten largest clones. This sample is drawn from a study of T cell repertoires in cytomegalovirus infection (dated by TCRdb to the late 2010s). As for the study more broadly: The HLA type of each donor mattered for the analysis, because public TCR beta signatures pointed to carriage of CMV infection along with the matching HLA type.

The full study reports these points: In both this cohort and an independent roughly 350-donor cohort, the cumulative frequency of public TCR beta family members distinguished carriers of CMV infection plus the relevant HLA type. The ex vivo response was dominated by HLA-C-restricted CMV-specific TCR beta clonotypes, which also provided the single most frequent clonotype in two of eight donors.

The sequenced material came from PBMCs. This TCR was recovered from a human donor in good health (CMV status not recorded). Some clones in this sample may be carry-over from other donors' samples.

The bases are TGCAGCGGTTCCATTAGCGGGAGCGGGACCGGGGAGCTGTTTTTT. This is translated as CSGSISGSGTGELFF. The V gene is TRBV29-1 and the J gene is TRBJ2-2; 9 nucleotides in the junction match TRBD2. The CDR3 has 15 amino acids, counting the end cysteine and phenylalanine. Just CDR3 DNA is preserved here, 45 bases in frame from base 1. CDR1 and CDR2 were assigned from the germline V gene as SQVTM and ANQGSEA. Germline trimming: 7 bases from V, 5 bases from J; junction bases outside gene matches: 11.